This TCR beta chain was profiled in a study of T cell responses to AZD1222 COVID-19 vaccine. Study at large: Samples with a second dose at about 4 or about 12 weeks were pooled together. Study-wide points: Donors were chiefly white British, with a greater number of females, and clonal diversity was perhaps underestimated. The study identified only six AZD1222 recipients as seropositive at baseline. Spike-specific TCRs gained breadth and depth after people received two AZD1222 doses.

TCRdb's table, derived via immunoSEQ multiplex PCR, lists solely in-frame clones and lacks some. The sample lists over 120,000 clones, over 90% seen once, with approximately 5% in the top ten. Of note for this clone: What it binds is unknown.

V gave up 2 bases and J gave up 1 base, with 10 bases separating them. This CDR3 is built from 14 residues. Germline CDR1 is SGHRS and CDR2 is YFSETQ. This TCR derives from an adult in good health. Here the sequenced sample was peripheral blood, taken on day 0 of AZD1222 vaccination. The rearrangement joins TRBV5-1 to TRBJ2-7, with D possibly matching TRBD1 (6 bases). CDR3 coding DNA: TGCGCCAGCAGCTTTATAGGGGGATCCTACGAGCAGTACTTC. This codes for CASSFIGGSYEQYF.